Listed below are T cell receptor beta chains from one sample, sequenced in a study of blood T cell repertoires in COVID-19. The data were produced by immunoSEQ multiplex PCR, yet TCRdb's version contains in-frame clones alone and is incomplete. The sample has about 240,000 clones; about 89% are singletons. Sequencing input: PBMCs or T cells enriched from blood (not recorded which). The receptor source for this set is a man aged 35-49 years who had recovered from COVID-19. Each CDR3 is given with its conserved first and last residue. Fields, in order: clone size, J gene, D gene, V gene, CDR3 protein, CDR3 DNA. D genes are given only for firm matches. Rows give clone size only sometimes, using once, few, many, or a class for an expanded clone.

once | TRBJ2-5 | TRBD2 | TRBV11-3 | CASSLPGDYRPYQETQYF | TGTGCCAGCAGCTTACCCGGGGACTATCGACCTTACCAAGAGACCCAGTACTTC
once | TRBJ2-1 | TRBD2 | TRBV5-1 | CASSLGLAANEQFF | TGCGCCAGCAGCTTGGGCCTAGCGGCCAATGAGCAGTTCTTC
- | TRBJ2-5 | TRBD2 | TRBV5-1 | CASSLGYGTSQETQYF | TGCGCCAGCAGCTTGGGGTACGGGACTAGCCAAGAGACCCAGTACTTC
- | TRBJ1-2 | TRBD1 | TRBV5-4 | CASSPPDRANYGYTF | TGTGCCAGCAGCCCGCCCGACAGGGCGAACTATGGCTACACCTTC
- | TRBJ1-2 | - | TRBV10-2 | CASSESTYGYTF | TGCGCCAGCAGTGAGTCGACTTATGGCTACACCTTC
- | TRBJ1-5 | TRBD1 | TRBV5-5 | CASSDVLWTGSGQPQHF | TGTGCCAGCAGCGATGTTTTATGGACAGGGTCAGGTCAGCCCCAGCATTTT
- | TRBJ2-7 | TRBD1 | TRBV9 | CASSPYRGANYEQYF | TGTGCCAGCAGCCCTTACAGGGGAGCCAACTACGAGCAGTACTTC
- | TRBJ2-7 | TRBD2 | TRBV19 | CASRFSSGRNSYEQYF | TGTGCCAGTAGGTTCTCTAGCGGGAGGAACTCCTACGAGCAGTACTTC
- | TRBJ2-3 | TRBD2 | TRBV18 | CASSPFVSGSAADTQYF | TGTGCCAGCTCACCCTTCGTTAGCGGGAGTGCGGCAGATACGCAGTATTTT
- | TRBJ2-7 | - | TRBV13 | CASSREASLREQYF | TGTGCCAGCAGCCGGGAAGCAAGTCTCCGCGAGCAGTACTTC
- | TRBJ2-2 | TRBD2 | TRBV4-2 | CASSQASSGVTGELFF | TGTGCCAGCAGCCAAGCCTCTAGCGGGGTCACCGGGGAGCTGTTTTTT
- | TRBJ1-2 | TRBD1 | TRBV18 | CASSPGTGTNYGYTF | TGTGCCAGCTCACCAGGGACAGGTACTAACTATGGCTACACCTTC